This entry describes one T cell receptor beta chain. Its antigen is unidentified. This record comes from a study of long-term antiretroviral therapy in people with HIV. Study results and caveats: Documentation of ART adherence, viral resistance or therapy changes was absent.

Sampling of each donor yielded at least one pre-ART PBMC sample and at least two post-ART PBMC samples. Every specimen held between about 0.9-11 million cryopreserved PBMC. These were thawed and washed before DNA extraction. The assay, immunoSEQ v3.0, was run at survey level. Only in-frame clones appear in the TCRdb table, and some are missing; sequencing was by immunoSEQ multiplex PCR. The sample consists of around 16,000 clones, roughly 80% of them appearing once. Trimming pared 2 bases from V and 6 bases from J, leaving 1 base between. The CDR3 runs 10 residues. Germline assignment: CDR1 SGHAT and CDR2 FQNNGV.

Material: unsorted PBMCs, obtained about 1.2 years before starting antiretroviral therapy. V gene TRBV11-2 combines with J gene TRBJ1-2; D unresolved. The TCR comes from a man aged 30 to 39 with HIV. CDR3 loop: CASSLNGYTF. In DNA form, the CDR3 reads TGTGCCAGCAGCTTAAATGGCTACACCTTC.